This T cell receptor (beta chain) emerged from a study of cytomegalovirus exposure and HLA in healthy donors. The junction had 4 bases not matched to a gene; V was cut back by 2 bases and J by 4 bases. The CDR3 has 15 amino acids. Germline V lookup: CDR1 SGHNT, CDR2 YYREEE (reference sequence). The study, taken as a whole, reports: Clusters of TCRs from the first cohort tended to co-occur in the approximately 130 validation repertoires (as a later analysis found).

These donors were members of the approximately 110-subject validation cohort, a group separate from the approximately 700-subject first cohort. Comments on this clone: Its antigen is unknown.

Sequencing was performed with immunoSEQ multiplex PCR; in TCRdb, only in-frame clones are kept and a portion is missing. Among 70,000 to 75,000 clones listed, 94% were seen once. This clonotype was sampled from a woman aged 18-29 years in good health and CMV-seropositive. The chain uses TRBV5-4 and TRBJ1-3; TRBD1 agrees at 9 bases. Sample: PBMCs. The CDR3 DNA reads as TGTGCCAGCAGCTTACAGGGGGCTGCGGGAAACACCATATATTTT. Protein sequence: CASSLQGAAGNTIYF.